The source of this T cell receptor beta chain is a study of cytomegalovirus exposure and HLA in healthy donors. The study ran its PCR with 60 Vbeta and 13 Jbeta primers. The table came from immunoSEQ multiplex PCR; TCRdb's copy has only in-frame clones and leaves some out. This sample yields approximately 190,000 clones, of which about 84% are seen a single time; approximately 3.9% belongs to the top ten. The receptor was derived from a man aged 50 to 59 in good health and CMV-seronegative. The specimen was PBMCs.

CDR3 sequence reads: CASTADTIYGYTF. CDR3 bases: TGTGCCAGCACCGCCGACACGATCTATGGCTACACCTTC. V gene TRBV28 combines with J gene TRBJ1-2; D is uncertain. V lost 7 bases, J lost 4 bases, and 13 bases lay in between. The CDR3 contains 13 residues. The germline V gene has CDR1 MDHEN and CDR2 SYDVKM.